This T cell receptor (beta chain) was profiled in a study of T-cell reconstitution after alpha-beta-depleted transplantation in children. Study-level findings and limits: Alpha-beta T cells about two months after transplant reportedly derived from several hundred expanded graft clones. By one year post-transplant, T-cell counts and diversity largely arose from T cells that were newly produced.

Trimming stripped 3 bases from V and 3 bases from J, with 14 bases between. The CDR3 runs to 14 residues. The germline gives CDR1 DFQATT, CDR2 SNEGSKA (reference sequence). Unique molecular identifiers were used to barcode this TCRbeta library. Via MiXCR, TCRdb re-called the PCR reads, giving one row per CDR3 protein. This table holds 500,000 to 650,000 distinct CDR3 sequences, about an eighth found once. This clonotype has at least ten counts. Its antigen is as yet unknown. Source: PBMCs, mostly from graft donor cells, taken 360 days after TCRalphabeta/CD19-depleted stem cell transplant. The rearrangement uses TRBV20-1 and TRBJ2-5; D uncertain. The clonotype originates from a male patient under 18 who had a stem cell transplant for acute myeloid leukemia, so the T cells may come from the graft donor. CDR3 sequence reads: CSARGLGIEETQYF. The CDR3 DNA sequence: TGCAGTGCTAGGGGCCTGGGGATAGAAGAGACCCAGTACTTC.